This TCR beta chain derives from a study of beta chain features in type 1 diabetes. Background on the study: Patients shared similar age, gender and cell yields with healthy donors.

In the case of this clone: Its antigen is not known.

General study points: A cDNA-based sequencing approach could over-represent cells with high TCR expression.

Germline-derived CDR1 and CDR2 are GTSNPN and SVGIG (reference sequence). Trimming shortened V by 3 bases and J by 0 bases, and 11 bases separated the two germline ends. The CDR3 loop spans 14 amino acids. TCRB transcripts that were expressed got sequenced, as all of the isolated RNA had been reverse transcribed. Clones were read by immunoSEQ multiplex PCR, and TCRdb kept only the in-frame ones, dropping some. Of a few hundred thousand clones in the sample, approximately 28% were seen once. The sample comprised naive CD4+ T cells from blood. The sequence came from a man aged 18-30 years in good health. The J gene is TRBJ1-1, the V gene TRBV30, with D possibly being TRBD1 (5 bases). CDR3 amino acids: CAWSPGTVNTEAFF. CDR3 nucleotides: TGTGCCTGGAGCCCCGGGACGGTGAACACTGAAGCTTTCTTT.